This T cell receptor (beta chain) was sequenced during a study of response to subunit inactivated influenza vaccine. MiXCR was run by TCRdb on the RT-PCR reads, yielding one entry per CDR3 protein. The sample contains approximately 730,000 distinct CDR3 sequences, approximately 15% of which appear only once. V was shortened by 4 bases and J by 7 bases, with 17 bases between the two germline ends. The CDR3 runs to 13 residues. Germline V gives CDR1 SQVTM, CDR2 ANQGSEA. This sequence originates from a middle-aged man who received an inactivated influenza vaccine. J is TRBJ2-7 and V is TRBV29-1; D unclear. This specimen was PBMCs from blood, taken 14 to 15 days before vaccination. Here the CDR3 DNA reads TGCAGCGTTGGCGCGGAGCCTTTCGGGGAGCAGTACTTC. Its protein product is CSVGAEPFGEQYF.